This TCR beta chain was recorded in a study of OX40 agonist ivuxolimab in advanced cancers. The data were produced by immunoSEQ multiplex PCR, yet TCRdb's version contains in-frame clones alone and is incomplete. The profile shows about 25,000 clones, roughly 85% of them singletons. The TCR sequence derives from an adult with an advanced solid tumor such as melanoma, head and neck, liver or kidney cancer. The source material was CD4+ or CD8+ T cells sorted from blood, sampled in a trial of the OX40 agonist ivuxolimab.

Here the CDR3 reads CASSRYTEAFF. The CDR3 DNA follows: TGTGCCAGTAGCCGGTACACTGAAGCTTTCTTT. The chain is built from TRBV19 and TRBJ1-1; D is ambiguous. This CDR3 comprises 11 residues. CDR1 is LNHDA and CDR2 is SQIVND in the germline V gene (reference sequence). V shed 6 bases and J shed 3 bases, with 5 bases lying between them.